These 16 T cell receptor beta chains originate from one sample sequenced in a study of T cells in Graves' hyperthyroidism and ophthalmopathy. What was amplified from RNA transcripts were TCR beta CDR3 regions. RT-PCR in the first round (using the HTBI primer set) targeted the TCR CDR3. Each CDR3 protein gets one entry after TCRdb re-called the multiplex PCR reads with MiXCR. The sample has roughly 300,000 distinct CDR3 sequences; around a sixth are singletons. The specimen sequenced was blood. The receptors come from a woman between 50 and 59 years old with Graves' hyperthyroidism.

Concerning this clonotype itself: A junction end diverges from the germline sequence, so it may reflect a read error. The chain combines TRBV11-2 with TRBJ2-7, with D uncertain. Germline assignment: CDR1 SGHAT and CDR2 FQNNGV. The CDR3 is 13 amino acids. In DNA form, the CDR3 reads TGCGCCAGCAGCCAAGAGTCTCTGGGTGAGCAGTACTTC. The encoded protein is CASSQESLGEQYF. The full variable domain, completed using reference TRBV11-2 and TRBJ2-7, is EAGVAQSPRYKIIEKRQSVAFWCNPISGHATLYWYQQILGQGPKLLIQFQNNGVVDDSQLPKDRFSAERLKGVDSTLKIQPAKLEDSAVYLCASSQESLGEQYFGPGTRLTVT.

This clonotype was counted many times. The chain is built from TRBV10-1 and TRBJ2-2; TRBD2 matches 9 bases. Germline assignment: CDR1 WNHNN and CDR2 SYGVQD (reference sequence). After removal of 2 bases from V and 6 bases from J, the junction contained 4 bases not matched to a gene. The CDR3 is 15 residues long. CDR3 residues: CASSEASGTSGELFF. CDR3 nucleotide sequence: TGCGCCAGCAGTGAGGCTAGCGGGACTTCCGGGGAGCTGTTTTTT.

This clonotype was seen a handful of times. The gene calls are TRBV19 and TRBJ1-2, with TRBD1 matching over 8 bases. Germline lookup yields CDR1 LNHDA and CDR2 SQIVND (reference sequence). V trimming: 6 bases; J trimming: 2 bases; junction bases outside the gene matches: 8. The CDR3 contains 15 residues. This CDR3 is CASRTPGQGNYGYTF. CDR3 bases: TGTGCCAGTAGAACACCCGGACAGGGCAACTATGGCTACACCTTC. The full variable domain, its missing parts supplied by reference TRBV19 and TRBJ1-2, is DGGITQSPKYLFRKEGQNVTLSCEQNLNHDAMYWYRQDPGQGLRLIYYSQIVNDFQKGDIAEGYSVSREKKESFPLTVTSAQKNPTAFYLCASRTPGQGNYGYTFGSGTRLTVV.

This clonotype was seen many times. CDR3 protein: CASSPQLATEAFF. CDR3 DNA sequence: TGTGCCAGCAGTCCACAATTGGCCACTGAAGCTTTCTTT. The J gene is TRBJ1-1, the V gene TRBV12-3 or TRBV12-4; D gene unclear. V was trimmed by 5 bases and J by 4 bases, leaving 11 bases between them. This CDR3 is built from 13 residues.

The chain joins TRBV7-9 to TRBJ1-6, with a possible D match to TRBD1 (6 bases). Germline CDR1 reads SEHNR; CDR2 reads FQNEAQ (reference sequence). CDR3 length equals 13 residues. Trimming took off 5 bases at V and 9 bases at J, with 11 bases between the two ends. CDR3 region: CASSATGFSPLHF. Written as DNA, the CDR3 is TGTGCCAGCAGCGCCACAGGGTTTTCACCCCTCCACTTT.

The chain recombines TRBV18 with TRBJ2-7, with 9 bases lining up with TRBD2. The J segment lost 2 bases and the V segment lost 2 bases, leaving 7 bases of the junction unmatched. There are 16 residues in the CDR3. Germline V gene lookup returns CDR1 KGHSH and CDR2 LQKENI. CDR3: CASSPAATSGAYEQYF. The CDR3 DNA is TGTGCCAGCTCACCAGCCGCGACTAGCGGCGCCTACGAGCAGTACTTC. Supplemented by reference TRBV18 and TRBJ2-7, the full variable domain reads NAGVMQNPRHLVRRRGQEARLRCSPMKGHSHVYWYRQLPEEGLKFMVYLQKENIIDESGMPKERFSAEFPKEGPSILRIQQVVRGDSAAYFCASSPAATSGAYEQYFGPGTRLTVT.

In its sample, this clonotype was seen many times. The genes are TRBV24-1 and TRBJ2-5, with a tentative D call TRBD1 (5 bases). The V end was cut by 6 bases, the J end by 2 bases, with 9 bases between. Germline-derived CDR1 and CDR2 are KGHDR and SFDVKD. This CDR3 has 13 residues. The CDR3 sequence: CATSTTGQETQYF. In DNA, the CDR3 is TGTGCCACCAGTACAACAGGACAAGAGACCCAGTACTTC.

There are a few counts of this clonotype. The rearrangement joins TRBV2 to TRBJ2-7; 9 nucleotides match TRBD1. The CDR3 is 15 residues long. With 8 bases clipped from V and 6 bases from J, the junction kept 14 bases outside the gene matches. Germline lookup yields CDR1 SNHLY and CDR2 FYNNEI. This CDR3 is CASLFDRDRVSEQYF. The CDR3 DNA follows: TGTGCCAGCCTCTTTGACCGGGACAGGGTTAGCGAGCAGTACTTC.

The V gene is TRBV3-1, the J gene TRBJ2-1; 8 positions agree with TRBD1. There are 13 residues in the CDR3. Trimming removed 3 bases from V and 8 bases from J; junction bases left unmatched: 3. Per the germline V gene, CDR1 is LGHDT and CDR2 is YNNKEL (reference sequence). CDR3 in amino acids: CASSQDRVYEQFF. The CDR3 DNA sequence: TGTGCCAGCAGCCAGGACAGGGTCTATGAGCAGTTCTTC.

This clonotype was seen more than once but under ten times. The genes are TRBV24-1 and TRBJ2-2; no definite D call. This CDR3 has 17 amino acids. V was shortened by 1 base and J by 3 bases, with 14 bases between the two germline ends. Looked up from germline, CDR1 is KGHDR and CDR2 is SFDVKD. The CDR3 sequence is CATSDFAGPTDTGELFF. CDR3 DNA sequence: TGTGCCACCAGTGATTTTGCAGGACCAACCGACACCGGGGAGCTGTTTTTT.

This clonotype occurred many times. The chain carries TRBV11-3 and TRBJ2-1, with D hard to call. Looked up from germline, CDR1 is SGHNT and CDR2 is YENEEA. V dropped 2 bases and J dropped 8 bases, with 13 bases sitting between them. The CDR3 has 14 amino acids. The CDR3: CASSLTALSHEQFF. Written as DNA, the CDR3 is TGTGCCAGCAGCTTAACCGCACTTTCGCATGAGCAGTTCTTC.

This clonotype was counted a few times. It may be a read error: a sequence one base away is much more abundant. This rearrangement joins TRBV11-2 to TRBJ2-5; the match to TRBD2 covers 8 bases. With 2 bases clipped from V and 9 bases from J, the junction kept 8 bases outside the gene matches. CDR1 is SGHAT and CDR2 is FQNNGV in the germline V gene. The CDR3 covers 14 residues. The CDR3 sequence is CASSLTGGREAQYF. The CDR3 DNA reads TGTGCCAGCAGCTTAACGGGGGGGAGGGAGGCCCAGTACTTC.

The J gene is TRBJ1-4, the V gene TRBV3-1; TRBD1 agrees at 9 bases. CDR3 length: 16 amino acids. The V gene's germline CDR1 is LGHDT and CDR2 YNNKEL (reference sequence). Trimming at V came to 6 bases and at J to 5 bases, leaving 10 bases not matched to a gene. The CDR3 DNA follows: TGTGCCAGCAGGAGGGGACAGGGCCGAGTAAATGAAAAACTGTTTTTT. It is translated as CASRRGQGRVNEKLFF.

This clonotype was observed a few times. This chain uses TRBV6-2 or TRBV6-3 with TRBJ1-4, with a tentative D call TRBD1 (6 bases). There are 15 residues in the CDR3. Trimming removed 0 bases at V and 4 bases at J, with 9 bases between. The germline gives CDR1 MNHEY, CDR2 SVGEGT. CDR3 coding DNA: TGTGCCAGCAGTTACTCGTGGACAGTTAATGAAAAACTGTTTTTT. It codes for CASSYSWTVNEKLFF.

The sample holds a few counts of this clonotype. The CDR3 nucleotides are TGCAGCGTTGAAGAGGGCTACGAGCAGTACTTC. Its translation: CSVEEGYEQYF. The rearrangement joins TRBV29-1 to TRBJ2-7; no clear D gene. CDR3 length: 11 residues. With 0 bases removed from V and 3 bases from J, the gap between germline ends came to 3 bases. Per the germline V gene, CDR1 is SQVTM and CDR2 is ANQGSEA.

The chain joins TRBV5-1 to TRBJ2-7; TRBD1 aligns across 10 bases. The germline V gene has CDR1 SGHRS and CDR2 YFSETQ. Trimming removed 3 bases from V and 2 bases from J; junction bases left unmatched: 2. The CDR3 extends over 14 amino acids. The CDR3 loop reads CASSYDRGPYEQYF. In DNA form, the CDR3 reads TGCGCCAGCAGCTATGACAGGGGGCCCTACGAGCAGTACTTC.